This T cell receptor beta chain comes out of a study of human T cells and chemical hapten exposure. Time point here: patch test 2, 6 weeks after DPC sensitization. The treatment: therapeutic diphenylcyclopropenone sensitization with weekly scalp DPC. Unmatched junction bases numbered 14, after V lost 7 bases and J lost 1 base. The germline gives CDR1 MNHEY, CDR2 SVGEGT. The CDR3 runs 17 residues. In its sample, this clonotype was seen many times. Individual cDNA molecules in this library carried unique molecular identifiers. TCRdb itself ran the RACE reads through MiXCR, one entry per CDR3 protein. The data hold tens of thousands of distinct CDR3 sequences, with more than 8% observed a single time.

V usage is TRBV6-2 or TRBV6-3 and J usage is TRBJ1-1, with 8 bases fitting TRBD1. The sequence was collected from a man younger than 40 with alopecia areata. Some clones in this sample may be carry-over from other donors' samples. The sample was whole blood, taken in connection with sensitization to the hapten diphenylcyclopropenone (DPC). DNA of the CDR3: TGTGCCAGCAACCGGTCCCCAGCTGGACAGGGGAACACTGAAGCTTTCTTT. The encoded protein is CASNRSPAGQGNTEAFF.